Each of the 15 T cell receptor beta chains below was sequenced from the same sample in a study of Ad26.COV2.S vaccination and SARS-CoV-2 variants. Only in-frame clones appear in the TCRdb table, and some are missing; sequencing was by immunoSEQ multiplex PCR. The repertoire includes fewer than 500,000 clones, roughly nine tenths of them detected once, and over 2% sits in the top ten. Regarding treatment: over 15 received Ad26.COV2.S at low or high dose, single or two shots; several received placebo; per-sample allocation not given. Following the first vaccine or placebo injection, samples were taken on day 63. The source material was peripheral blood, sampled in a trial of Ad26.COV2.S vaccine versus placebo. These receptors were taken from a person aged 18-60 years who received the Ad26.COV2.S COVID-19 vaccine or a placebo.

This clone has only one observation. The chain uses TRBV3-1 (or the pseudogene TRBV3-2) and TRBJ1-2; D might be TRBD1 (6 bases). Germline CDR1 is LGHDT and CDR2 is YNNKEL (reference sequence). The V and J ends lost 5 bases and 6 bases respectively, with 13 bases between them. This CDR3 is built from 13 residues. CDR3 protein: CASSDWRGHGYTF. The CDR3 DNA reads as TGTGCCAGCAGCGACTGGCGGGGGCATGGCTACACCTTC.

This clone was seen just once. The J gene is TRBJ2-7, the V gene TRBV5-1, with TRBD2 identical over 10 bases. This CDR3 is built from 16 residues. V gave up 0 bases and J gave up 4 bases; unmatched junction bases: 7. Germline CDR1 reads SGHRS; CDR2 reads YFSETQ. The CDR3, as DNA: TGCGCCAGCAGCTTGGCCCTTACTAGCGGGGTATACGAGCAGTACTTC. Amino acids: CASSLALTSGVYEQYF.

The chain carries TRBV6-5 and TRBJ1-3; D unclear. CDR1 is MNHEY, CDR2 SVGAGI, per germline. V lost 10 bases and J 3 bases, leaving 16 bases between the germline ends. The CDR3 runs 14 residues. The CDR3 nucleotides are TGTGCCACCTCTTTAGGGAACCTTGGAAACACCATATATTTT. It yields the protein CATSLGNLGNTIYF.

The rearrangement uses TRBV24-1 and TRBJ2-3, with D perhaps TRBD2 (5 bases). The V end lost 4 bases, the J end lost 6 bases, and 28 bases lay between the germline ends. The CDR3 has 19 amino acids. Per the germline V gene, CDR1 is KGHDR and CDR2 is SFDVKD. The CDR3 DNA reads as TGTGCCACCAGTGACCCACTGACGGAGGATGTTCCCGAAAGGGATACGCAGTATTTT. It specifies CATSDPLTEDVPERDTQYF.

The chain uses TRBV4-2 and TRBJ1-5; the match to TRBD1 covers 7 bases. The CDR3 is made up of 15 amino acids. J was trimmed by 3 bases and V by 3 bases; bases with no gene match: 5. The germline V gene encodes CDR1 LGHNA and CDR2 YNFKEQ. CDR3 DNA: TGTGCCAGCAGCCACTCCGGGACAGACAATCAGCCCCAGCATTTT. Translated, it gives CASSHSGTDNQPQHF.

In DNA form, the CDR3 reads TGTGCCAGCAGCCACCTTAGCGGGAGCACAGATACGCAGTATTTT. Protein: CASSHLSGSTDTQYF. This chain links TRBV4-2 with TRBJ2-3; 7 bases are a match to TRBD2. There are 15 residues in the CDR3. Germline CDR1 LGHNA, CDR2 YNFKEQ. The ends lost 3 bases at V and 0 bases at J; junction bases unmatched: 3.

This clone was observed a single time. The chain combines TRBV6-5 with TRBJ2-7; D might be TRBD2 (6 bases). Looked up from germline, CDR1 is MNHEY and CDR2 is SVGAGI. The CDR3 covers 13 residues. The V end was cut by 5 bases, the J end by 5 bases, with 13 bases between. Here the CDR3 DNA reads TGTGCCAGCAGTAGGGACTTTAAGGACGAGCAGTACTTC. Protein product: CASSRDFKDEQYF.

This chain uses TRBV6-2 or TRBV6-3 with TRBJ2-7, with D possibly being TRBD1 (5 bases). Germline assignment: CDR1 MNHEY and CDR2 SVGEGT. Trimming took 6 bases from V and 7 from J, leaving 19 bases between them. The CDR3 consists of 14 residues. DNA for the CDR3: TGTGCCAGCAGCACCACAGGTTCCCCAGGAGAGCAGTACTTC. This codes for CASSTTGSPGEQYF.

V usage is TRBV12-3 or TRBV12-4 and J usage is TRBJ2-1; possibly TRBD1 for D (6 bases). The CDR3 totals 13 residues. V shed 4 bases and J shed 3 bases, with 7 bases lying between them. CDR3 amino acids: CASSSDSYNEQFF. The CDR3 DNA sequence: TGTGCCAGCAGTTCGGACAGCTACAATGAGCAGTTCTTC.

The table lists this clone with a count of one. CDR3 nucleotides: TGTGCCAGCAGTCACAGAGGGGGCCCCGGGACTATTACGCAGTATTTT. Amino acid sequence: CASSHRGGPGTITQYF. This chain links TRBV28 with TRBJ2-3; D could derive from TRBD1 or TRBD2 (7 bases each). The CDR3 loop spans 16 amino acids. Germline V lookup: CDR1 MDHEN, CDR2 SYDVKM. Trimming removed 5 bases at V and 8 bases at J, with 23 bases between.

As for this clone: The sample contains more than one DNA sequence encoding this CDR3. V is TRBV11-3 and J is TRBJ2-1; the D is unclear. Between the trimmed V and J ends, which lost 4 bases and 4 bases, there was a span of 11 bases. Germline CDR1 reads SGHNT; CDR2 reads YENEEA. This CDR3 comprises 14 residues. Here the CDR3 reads CASSSSGSYNEQFF. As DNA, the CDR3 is TGTGCCAGCAGCTCCTCCGGGTCTTACAATGAGCAGTTCTTC.

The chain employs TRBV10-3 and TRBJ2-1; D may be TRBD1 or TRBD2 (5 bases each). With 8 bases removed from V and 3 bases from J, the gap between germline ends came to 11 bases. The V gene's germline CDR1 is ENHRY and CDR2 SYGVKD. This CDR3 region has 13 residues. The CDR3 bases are TGTGCCATCTCCGGGACGATCTACAATGAGCAGTTCTTC. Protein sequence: CAISGTIYNEQFF.

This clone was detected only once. CDR3 sequence (DNA): TGCGCCAGCAGCTTGGTTGGGGCTGAGGAGCTGTTTTTT. This codes for CASSLVGAEELFF. This chain uses TRBV5-1 with TRBJ2-2; possibly TRBD1 for D (5 bases). V lost 0 bases and J lost 10, with 10 bases in between. The CDR3 consists of 13 residues. Germline V gene lookup returns CDR1 SGHRS and CDR2 YFSETQ.

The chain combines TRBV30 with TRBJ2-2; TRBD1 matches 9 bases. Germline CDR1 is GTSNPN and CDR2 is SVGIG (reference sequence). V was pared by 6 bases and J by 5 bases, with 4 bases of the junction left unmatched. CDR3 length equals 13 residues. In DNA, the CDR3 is TGTGCCTGTGGACAGGGGTGGACCGGGGAGCTGTTTTTT. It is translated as CACGQGWTGELFF.

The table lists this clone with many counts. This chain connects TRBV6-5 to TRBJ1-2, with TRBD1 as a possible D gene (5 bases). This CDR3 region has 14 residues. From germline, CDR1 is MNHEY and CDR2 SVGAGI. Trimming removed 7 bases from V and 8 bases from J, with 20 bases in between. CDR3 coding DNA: TGTGCCAGCACCTCCGGGACCTTTAAGGGAGGCTACACCTTC. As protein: CASTSGTFKGGYTF.